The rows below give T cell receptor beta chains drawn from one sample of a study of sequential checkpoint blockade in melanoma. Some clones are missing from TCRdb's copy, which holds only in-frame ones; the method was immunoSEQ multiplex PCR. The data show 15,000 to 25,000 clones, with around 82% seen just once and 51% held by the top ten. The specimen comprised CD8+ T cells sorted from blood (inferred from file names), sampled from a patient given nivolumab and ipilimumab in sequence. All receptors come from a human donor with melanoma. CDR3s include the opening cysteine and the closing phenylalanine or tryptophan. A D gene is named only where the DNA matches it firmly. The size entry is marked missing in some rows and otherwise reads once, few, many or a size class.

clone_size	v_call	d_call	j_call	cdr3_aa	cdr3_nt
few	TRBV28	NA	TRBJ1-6	CASSLTGMIGFSPLHF	TGTGCCAGCAGTTTAACAGGGATGATCGGGTTTTCACCCCTCCACTTT
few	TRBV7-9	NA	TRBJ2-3	CASSLESSDTQYF	TGTGCCAGCAGCTTAGAGAGTTCAGATACGCAGTATTTT
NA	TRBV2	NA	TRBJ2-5	CASSELGRETQYF	TGTGCCAGCAGTGAACTGGGGCGAGAGACCCAGTACTTC
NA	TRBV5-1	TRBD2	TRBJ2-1	CASSWTSGGYNEQFF	TGCGCCAGCAGCTGGACTAGCGGGGGGTACAATGAGCAGTTCTTC
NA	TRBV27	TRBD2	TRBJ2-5	CASSLQGWTSGVQETQYF	TGTGCCAGCAGTTTACAGGGCTGGACTAGCGGGGTACAAGAGACCCAGTACTTC
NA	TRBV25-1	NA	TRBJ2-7	CASRRDSSYEQYF	TGTGCCAGCAGGCGGGACAGCTCCTACGAGCAGTACTTC
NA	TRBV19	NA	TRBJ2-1	CASSLTGSSYNEQFF	TGTGCCAGTAGTCTTACAGGGAGCTCCTACAATGAGCAGTTCTTC
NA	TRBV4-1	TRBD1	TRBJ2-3	CASRQGQGDTQYF	TGCGCCAGCAGACAGGGACAGGGAGATACGCAGTATTTT
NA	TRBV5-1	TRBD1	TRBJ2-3	CASSPRQGAGDTQYF	TGCGCCAGCAGCCCCAGACAGGGGGCAGGAGATACGCAGTATTTT
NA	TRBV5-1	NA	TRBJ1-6	CASSQTGTPNSPLHF	TGCGCCAGCAGCCAGACCGGGACACCTAATTCACCCCTCCACTTT
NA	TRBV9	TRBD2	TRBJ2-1	CASSVEALAGGINEQFF	TGTGCCAGCAGCGTAGAGGCTCTCGCGGGGGGGATCAATGAGCAGTTCTTC
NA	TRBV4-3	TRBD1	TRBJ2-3	CASSQQDRGWTDTQYF	TGCGCCAGCAGCCAGCAGGACAGGGGGTGGACAGATACGCAGTATTTT
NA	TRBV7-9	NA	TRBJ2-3	CASSPPGFGNTQYF	TGTGCCAGCAGCCCCCCGGGTTTCGGGAATACGCAGTATTTT
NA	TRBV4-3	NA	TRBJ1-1	CASSQGERMNTEAFF	TGCGCCAGCAGCCAAGGCGAAAGAATGAACACTGAAGCTTTCTTT
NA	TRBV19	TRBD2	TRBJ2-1	CASRRLAGVNSPYNEQFF	TGTGCCAGTAGAAGACTAGCGGGGGTAAATTCCCCCTACAATGAGCAGTTCTTC
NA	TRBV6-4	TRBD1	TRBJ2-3	CASSASGGSTDTQYF	TGTGCCAGCAGTGCCTCAGGGGGATCAACAGATACGCAGTATTTT
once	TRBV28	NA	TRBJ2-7	CASSTTRSLGFYSYEQYF	TGTGCCAGCAGTACGACGCGTTCTCTAGGCTTCTACTCCTACGAGCAGTACTTC
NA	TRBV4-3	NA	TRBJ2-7	CASSRGRDYIYEQYF	TGCGCCAGCAGCCGGGGGCGGGACTATATCTACGAGCAGTACTTC
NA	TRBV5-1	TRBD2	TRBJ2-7	CASSWFSGGASYEQYF	TGCGCCAGCAGCTGGTTTAGCGGGGGGGCGTCCTACGAGCAGTACTTC
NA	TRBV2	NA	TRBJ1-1	CASSAIGASGTEAFF	TGTGCCAGCAGTGCAATCGGAGCCTCGGGCACTGAAGCTTTCTTT
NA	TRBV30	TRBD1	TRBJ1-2	CAWSGDRGFYGYTF	TGTGCCTGGAGTGGGGACAGGGGGTTCTATGGCTACACCTTC
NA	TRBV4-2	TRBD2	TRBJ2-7	CASSQEASGGNEQYF	TGTGCCAGCAGCCAAGAGGCTAGCGGGGGGAACGAGCAGTACTTC
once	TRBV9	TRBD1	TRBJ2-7	CASSSGQGTTYEQYF	TGTGCCAGCAGCTCGGGACAGGGAACCACCTACGAGCAGTACTTC
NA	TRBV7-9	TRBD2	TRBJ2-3	CASSSSGLAGDPDTQYF	TGTGCCAGCAGCTCTAGTGGACTAGCGGGGGACCCAGATACGCAGTATTTT
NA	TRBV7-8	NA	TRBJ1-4	CASSLGAIRVEKLFF	TGTGCCAGCAGCTTAGGAGCGATCAGGGTTGAAAAACTGTTTTTT
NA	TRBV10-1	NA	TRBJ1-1	CASSEAALNTEAFF	TGCGCCAGCAGTGAGGCGGCATTGAACACTGAAGCTTTCTTT
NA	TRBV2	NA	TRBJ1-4	CASSEAFYPTRGSHEKLFF	TGTGCCAGCAGTGAAGCATTCTACCCCACCAGGGGCTCTCATGAAAAACTGTTTTTT
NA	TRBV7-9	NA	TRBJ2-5	CASSLPGDGRETQYF	TGTGCCAGCAGCTTGCCGGGGGACGGGCGAGAGACCCAGTACTTC
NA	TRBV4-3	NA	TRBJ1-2	CASSQSDGGNYGYTF	TGCGCCAGCAGCCAAAGCGACGGGGGGAACTATGGCTACACCTTC
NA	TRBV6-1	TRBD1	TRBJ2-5	CASRGRGLLETQYF	TGTGCCAGCAGAGGCAGGGGGCTGTTAGAGACCCAGTACTTC
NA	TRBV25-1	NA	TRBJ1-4	CASSLTTTNEKLFF	TGTGCCAGCAGTCTCACAACAACTAATGAAAAACTGTTTTTT
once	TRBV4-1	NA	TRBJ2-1	CASSQGPNSREQFF	TGCGCCAGCAGCCAAGGTCCTAACAGTCGGGAGCAGTTCTTC
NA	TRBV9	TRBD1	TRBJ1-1	CASSAEGAMETEAFF	TGTGCCAGCAGCGCCGAGGGGGCGATGGAGACTGAAGCTTTCTTT
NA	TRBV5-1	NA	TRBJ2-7	CASSLNSFEQYF	TGCGCCAGCAGCTTGAACAGCTTCGAGCAGTACTTC
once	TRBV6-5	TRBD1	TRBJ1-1	CASSYSPTGKTEAFF	TGTGCCAGCAGTTACTCTCCGACAGGGAAGACTGAAGCTTTCTTT
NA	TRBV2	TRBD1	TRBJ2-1	CASSPGGIIDYNEQFF	TGTGCCAGCTCCCCAGGGGGCATTATCGACTACAATGAGCAGTTCTTC
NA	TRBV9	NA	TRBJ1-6	CASYTPQYRFDSPLHF	TGTGCCAGCTATACGCCACAGTATAGGTTCGATTCACCCCTCCACTTT
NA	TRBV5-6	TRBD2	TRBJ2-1	CASSFGGGAYNEQFF	TGTGCCAGCAGCTTCGGCGGGGGGGCCTACAATGAGCAGTTCTTC